The TCR beta chain described here comes from a study of cytomegalovirus exposure and HLA in healthy donors. Regarding the study as a whole: It was 150 to 200 TCR beta chains that were listed as cytomegalovirus-associated. Clusters of TCRs from the first cohort tended to co-occur in the roughly 120 validation repertoires (as a later analysis found).

Germline-derived CDR1 and CDR2 are MGHDK and SYGVNS. CDR3 length: 15 amino acids. V was clipped by 6 bases and J by 4 bases, with 16 bases between them. Turning to this clone: As yet, its antigen is unknown.

Sequencing used immunoSEQ multiplex PCR; TCRdb keeps in-frame clones, though not all of them. Of 200,000 to 250,000 clones in the sample, over 80% were seen once. The TCR comes from a woman under 30 in good health and CMV-seronegative. V is TRBV25-1 and J is TRBJ1-3; D gene ambiguous. Sequencing was performed on PBMCs. The CDR3 is CASRRSGQAGNTIYF. In DNA form, the CDR3 reads TGTGCCAGCAGGAGGTCGGGCCAAGCGGGAAACACCATATATTTT.